This T cell receptor beta chain was retrieved from a study of cytomegalovirus exposure and HLA in healthy donors. With regard to this clone: Its antigen is not known.

A multiplex PCR was run with 60 Vbeta primers and 13 Jbeta primers. The method was immunoSEQ multiplex PCR; TCRdb's version includes in-frame clones alone and lacks a portion of them. Seen here are around 250,000 clones, about 80% observed once, and the top ten hold about 7.3%. J lost 1 base, V lost 5 bases, and 4 bases had no gene match. The germline gives CDR1 MGHRA, CDR2 YSYEKL. This CDR3 spans 15 amino acids. Study-wide results and limits: 16,951 TCR beta sequences were associated with HLA alleles at 0.05 false discovery rate in a later analysis. Several of the most significant clusters were apparently associated with common viral pathogens in a later analysis.

This chain uses TRBV4-1 with TRBJ2-3, with 9 nucleotides matching TRBD1. The TCR originated in an older woman in good health and CMV-seropositive. Source material: PBMCs. The CDR3: CASSWRDRGTDTQYF. In DNA, the CDR3 is TGCGCCAGCAGCTGGCGGGACAGGGGCACAGATACGCAGTATTTT.